The 24 T cell receptor beta chains listed next were all sequenced from one sample in a study of shared T cell receptors in the human thymus. Measured with immunoSEQ multiplex PCR; TCRdb has only the in-frame clones, and not every one. Of approximately 490,000 clones in the sample, 78% were seen once. Another study also made use of these data, one on human thymus T cells.

Sequencing used thymocytes. These receptors originate from a boy under three years old with a congenital heart defect.

This clone was seen a single time. The rearrangement links TRBV6-5 to TRBJ2-3, with TRBD2 identical over 13 bases. Germline values: CDR1 MNHEY, CDR2 SVGAGI. The ends lost 1 base at V and 6 bases at J; junction bases unmatched: 4. This CDR3 is built from 16 residues. The CDR3, as DNA: TGTGCCAGCAGTTACTGGGGACTAGCGGGATTGGATACGCAGTATTTT. It encodes CASSYWGLAGLDTQYF.

The chain recombines TRBV5-6 with TRBJ1-1, with D uncertain. This CDR3 contains 17 residues. CDR1 is SGHDT and CDR2 is YYEEEE in the germline V gene. V was clipped by 1 base and J by 6 bases, with 22 bases between them. The CDR3 here is CASSLNDGFPKPPEAFF. In DNA form, the CDR3 reads TGTGCCAGCAGCTTGAATGACGGGTTTCCAAAACCCCCTGAAGCTTTCTTT.

This chain joins TRBV5-1 and TRBJ2-7; D is ambiguous. The CDR3 extends over 15 amino acids. Germline values: CDR1 SGHRS, CDR2 YFSETQ. V was trimmed by 0 bases and J by 2 bases, leaving 12 bases between them. The DNA for the CDR3 is TGCGCCAGCAGCTTGGGTTCCAGGTTGACCTACGAGCAGTACTTC. Translating gives CASSLGSRLTYEQYF.

This clone has only a few counts. The chain joins TRBV14 to TRBJ2-1; D might be TRBD1 (6 bases). Trimming removed 0 bases from V and 4 bases from J, with 13 bases in between. This CDR3 has 16 amino acids. Germline CDR1 and CDR2: SGHDN and FVKESK. For the CDR3, the DNA is TGTGCCAGCAGCCAAGATCTGTGGGACAAATACAATGAGCAGTTCTTC. It is translated as CASSQDLWDKYNEQFF.

This clone has only one observation. The chain is built from TRBV5-1 and TRBJ2-3; 10 bases fit TRBD2. V trimming: 4 bases; J trimming: 0 bases; junction bases outside the gene matches: 11. The CDR3 runs to 18 residues. The germline V gene has CDR1 SGHRS and CDR2 YFSETQ. CDR3 nucleotide sequence: TGCGCCAGCAGCAAAGCTAGCGGGAGTACCTCTAGCACAGATACGCAGTATTTT. This encodes CASSKASGSTSSTDTQYF.

The chain couples TRBV14 to TRBJ2-5; 8 bases are shared with TRBD1. The germline V gene has CDR1 SGHDN and CDR2 FVKESK. V was clipped by 3 bases and J by 1 base; unmatched bases: 4. This CDR3 is 15 amino acids long. This chain's CDR3 is CASSHVTGGQETQYF. The DNA of the CDR3 is TGTGCCAGCAGCCACGTCACAGGGGGCCAAGAGACCCAGTACTTC.

The genes are TRBV29-1 and TRBJ1-2; the match to TRBD1 covers 8 bases. Trimming removed 3 bases from V and 4 bases from J; junction bases left unmatched: 7. This CDR3 contains 14 residues. The germline CDR1 and CDR2 sequences are SQVTM and ANQGSEA. The CDR3 DNA reads TGCAGCGTTGAGGATCTGGACAGGGCCTATGGCTACACCTTC. Translating gives CSVEDLDRAYGYTF.

The chain has TRBV4-3 and TRBJ2-1; D is uncertain. The V end was cut by 0 bases, the J end by 4 bases, with 4 bases between. This CDR3 has 13 residues. CDR1 is LGHNA, CDR2 YSLEER, per germline. CDR3 coding DNA: TGCGCCAGCAGCCAAGAACTTTACAATGAGCAGTTCTTC. Amino acids: CASSQELYNEQFF.

CDR3 nucleotides: TGTGCCAGCAGCTTGGCGCCTAGCACGCGCTACGAGCAGTACTTC. Protein sequence: CASSLAPSTRYEQYF. The J gene is TRBJ2-7, the V gene TRBV5-5; possibly TRBD2 for D (5 bases). Germline lookup yields CDR1 SGHKS and CDR2 YYEKEE (reference sequence). V was shortened by 0 bases and J by 3 bases, with 13 bases between the two germline ends. This CDR3 region has 15 residues.

A word on this clone: The sample has other DNA sequences that encode this CDR3 too. The rearrangement uses TRBV28 and TRBJ1-5; a weak D match, TRBD1 (6 bases). Germline V CDR1 and CDR2: MDHEN, SYDVKM. V was trimmed by 6 bases and J by 3 bases, leaving 12 bases between them. The CDR3 is 14 residues long. DNA for the CDR3: TGTGCCAGCAGCTCCGACAGGTTCAATCAGCCCCAGCATTTT. Translating gives CASSSDRFNQPQHF.

The table lists this clone with a few counts. The genes are TRBV5-4 and TRBJ2-7; possibly TRBD2 for D (5 bases). Germline V gene sequence: CDR1 SGHNT, CDR2 YYREEE (reference sequence). CDR3 length: 12 amino acids. V was pared by 4 bases and J by 6 bases, with 11 bases between. In DNA, the CDR3 is TGTGCCAGCAGCCAGGACTCCGCCGAGCAGTACTTC. Translating it yields CASSQDSAEQYF. Complete variable domain (other parts from reference TRBV5-4 and TRBJ2-7): ETGVTQSPTHLIKTRGQQVTLRCSSQSGHNTVSWYQQALGQGPQFIFQYYREEENGRGNFPPRFSGLQFPNYSSELNVNALELDDSALYLCASSQDSAEQYFGPGTRLTVT.

The chain carries TRBV5-6 and TRBJ2-1, with 8 bases fitting TRBD2. Per germline, CDR1 SGHDT and CDR2 YYEEEE. The ends lost 6 bases at V and 7 bases at J; junction bases unmatched: 12. This CDR3 comprises 15 residues. The CDR3 protein is CASTQGAGAGNEQFF. For the CDR3, the DNA is TGTGCCAGCACCCAAGGAGCGGGAGCAGGTAATGAGCAGTTCTTC.

The gene calls are TRBV7-6 and TRBJ2-5; unclear D gene. Trimming took 0 bases from V and 7 from J, leaving 9 bases between them. CDR3 length equals 13 residues. Germline V lookup: CDR1 SGHVS, CDR2 FNYEAQ. The DNA of the CDR3 is TGTGCCAGCAGCTTAGCCTACCTCGGGACCCAGTACTTC. Translation: CASSLAYLGTQYF.

The V call is TRBV7-8, the J call TRBJ1-5, with TRBD1 matching 8 bases. Germline V gene lookup returns CDR1 SGHVS and CDR2 FQNEAQ. With 1 base clipped from V and 4 bases from J, the junction kept 6 bases outside the gene matches. The CDR3 spans 16 residues. The CDR3, as DNA: TGTGCCAGCAGCTTAGAGGACAGGGTGCTTAATCAGCCCCAGCATTTT. Protein sequence: CASSLEDRVLNQPQHF.

The chain has TRBV4-3 and TRBJ1-1; D remains ambiguous. Trimming took 1 base from V and 1 from J, leaving 13 bases between them. This CDR3 spans 16 amino acids. Germline V lookup: CDR1 LGHNA, CDR2 YSLEER. The CDR3 protein is CASSQVYPGKNTEAFF. The CDR3 DNA reads as TGCGCCAGCAGCCAAGTTTATCCAGGAAAGAACACTGAAGCTTTCTTT.

This clone turned up a few times. The chain has TRBV5-1 and TRBJ1-3; the D is unclear. The V gene lost 3 bases and the J gene lost 0 bases, with 7 bases spanning the gap. CDR3 size: 14 residues. The V gene's germline CDR1 is SGHRS and CDR2 YFSETQ. CDR3 in amino acids: CASSSQASGNTIYF. The CDR3 DNA reads as TGCGCCAGCAGCTCCCAGGCCTCTGGAAACACCATATATTTT.

This clone appeared once. V and J are TRBV4-3 and TRBJ2-7; TRBD1 is a possible D gene (6 bases). The CDR3 has 13 amino acids. Germline assignment: CDR1 LGHNA and CDR2 YSLEER. Trimming shortened V by 0 bases and J by 7 bases, and 10 bases separated the two germline ends. The CDR3 sequence is CASSQDVQGEQYF. CDR3 DNA: TGCGCCAGCAGCCAAGATGTCCAGGGGGAGCAGTACTTC.

This clone occurred a few times. The J gene is TRBJ2-5, the V gene TRBV27; tentative D call: TRBD2 (5 bases). The CDR3 is 16 amino acids. Deletions cut 5 bases from V and 1 base from J, with 17 bases between. Germline loops: CDR1 MNHEY, CDR2 SMNVEV (reference sequence). The CDR3 DNA reads TGTGCCAGCAGTCCCCGCCCCTTAGCGTTCCAAGAGACCCAGTACTTC. Its translation is CASSPRPLAFQETQYF.

This clone was counted a single time. The V call is TRBV13, the J call TRBJ2-2; possible D gene TRBD2, 6 bases. CDR1 and CDR2 (germline): PRHDT, FYEKMQ (reference sequence). Deletions cut 5 bases from V and 5 bases from J, with 15 bases between. The CDR3 has 15 amino acids. In DNA form, the CDR3 reads TGTGCCAGCAGCCCGCGCCGGGGGAAGACCGGGGAGCTGTTTTTT. Amino acids: CASSPRRGKTGELFF.

This chain joins TRBV7-9 and TRBJ2-5; the D is unclear. V was cut by 3 bases and J by 0 bases, with 11 bases left in between. This CDR3 is built from 15 residues. CDR1 SEHNR and CDR2 FQNEAQ come from the germline V gene (reference sequence). Here the CDR3 DNA reads TGTGCCAGCAGCTTCGATTTCGGTTACCAAGAGACCCAGTACTTC. Encoded protein: CASSFDFGYQETQYF.

This chain links TRBV15 with TRBJ1-1; 7 nucleotides match TRBD1. J was trimmed by 4 bases and V by 5 bases; bases with no gene match: 19. Germline values: CDR1 LNHNV, CDR2 YYDKDF (reference sequence). CDR3 length equals 18 residues. CDR3: CATSRIQGLPPKGTEAFF. The CDR3 DNA reads TGTGCCACCAGCCGTATACAGGGGCTACCCCCCAAGGGCACTGAAGCTTTCTTT.

This sequence joins TRBV18 and TRBJ1-2; D remains unclear. Germline assignment: CDR1 KGHSH and CDR2 LQKENI. With 1 base removed from V and 6 bases from J, the gap between germline ends came to 21 bases. CDR3 size: 17 residues. The CDR3 is CASSPLPLEGRRNGYTF. The CDR3 DNA reads as TGTGCCAGCTCACCACTACCCCTCGAGGGAAGGAGGAATGGCTACACCTTC.

The chain links TRBV6-1 to TRBJ1-5; 8 bases fit TRBD1. V lost 1 base to trimming and J lost 4 bases; unmatched junction nucleotides: 6. The length of the CDR3 is 16 residues. Germline V gene data show CDR1 as MNHNS and CDR2 as SASEGT. The CDR3 nucleotides read TGTGCCAGCAGTGAAGAGGGGCAGGGGGCGAATCAGCCCCAGCATTTT. Its translation is CASSEEGQGANQPQHF.

The rearrangement joins TRBV5-1 to TRBJ1-4; 9 bases line up with TRBD1. The V and J ends lost 0 bases and 0 bases, in that order; junction bases with no gene match: 6. The CDR3 runs to 18 residues. Germline-derived CDR1 and CDR2 are SGHRS and YFSETQ. CDR3 amino acids: CASSLEGTGYATNEKLFF. The CDR3 bases are TGCGCCAGCAGCTTGGAAGGGACAGGGTATGCAACTAATGAAAAACTGTTTTTT.